This T cell receptor (beta chain) was documented in a study of beta chain features in type 1 diabetes. Study observations and caveats: TCRB CDR3s from Type 1 diabetes patients were moderately but significantly shorter in all four CD4+ subsets. Relative to healthy donors, patients appeared to have naive, central memory and Treg TCRB repertoires that were more similar. There was a possibility that cDNA sequencing over-represented cells with high TCR expression.

Expressed TCRB transcripts were sequenced because the isolated RNA had all been reverse transcribed beforehand. Some clones are missing from TCRdb's copy, which holds only in-frame ones; the method was immunoSEQ multiplex PCR. The sample lists around 130,000 clones, roughly 10% occurring once. In its sample, this clone was seen a few times. Its cognate antigen is unknown. Germline V gene data show CDR1 as SGHRS and CDR2 as YFSETQ. The CDR3 length is 14 residues. V was trimmed by 1 base and J by 8 bases, leaving 10 bases between them. Around 100 mL of blood, on average, came from one heparinised draw per donor. Each of the CD4+ naive, central memory, regulatory and stem cell-like memory populations was sorted via CD45RO/CCR7/CD25/CD127/CD95/CD27.

The V call is TRBV5-1, the J call TRBJ1-6, with D possibly being TRBD1 (5 bases). Sequencing used central memory CD4+ T cells from blood. This TCR came from a man in his thirties or forties with type 1 diabetes. CDR3: CASSLFGGDSPLHF. CDR3 DNA: TGCGCCAGCAGCTTGTTCGGAGGGGATTCACCCCTCCACTTT.